This T cell receptor beta chain was sequenced for a study of cytomegalovirus exposure and HLA in healthy donors. Researchers ran the PCR with 60 Vbeta and 13 Jbeta primers. Here immunoSEQ multiplex PCR was the method, and the copy in TCRdb shows in-frame clones only, minus some. This table holds 60,000 or so clones, approximately 71% found once. The germline V gene has CDR1 LGHNA and CDR2 YNFKEQ. The junction had 8 bases not matched to a gene; V was cut back by 1 base and J by 5 bases. This CDR3 contains 18 residues. This sequence was found in a man in his forties or fifties in good health and CMV-seropositive. Sequencing used PBMCs. The chain uses TRBV4-2 and TRBJ2-3; 14 bases agree with TRBD2. CDR3 coding DNA: TGTGCCAGCAGCCAAGGTGGACTAGCGGGGGGTGCCGAAGATACGCAGTATTTT. Translated, it gives CASSQGGLAGGAEDTQYF.